The present TCR beta chain was sequenced within a study of immune evolution from preneoplasia to lung adenocarcinoma. This clone has just one count. Germline assignment: CDR1 SGHAT and CDR2 FQNNGV. Trimming shortened V by 2 bases and J by 6 bases, and 8 bases separated the two germline ends. CDR3 length: 12 residues. Sequencing used immunoSEQ multiplex PCR; TCRdb keeps in-frame clones, though not all of them. The sample lists some 6,500 clones, roughly 82% occurring once. The specimen was FFPE lung adenocarcinoma in situ tissue. This rearrangement joins TRBV11-2 to TRBJ2-7; D remains ambiguous. The clonotype originates from an older donor with lung adenocarcinoma. CDR3 sequence reads: CASSLLGGEQYF. As DNA, the CDR3 is TGTGCCAGCAGCTTACTGGGCGGCGAGCAGTACTTC.